The subject of this entry is one TCR beta chain. Methods used by the authors: By means of reference gene primer amplification, nucleated cell counts were estimated. Sequencing used immunoSEQ multiplex PCR; TCRdb keeps in-frame clones, though not all of them. Clonal size and the V and J genes are those of that table, whereas D and trimming came from the DNA. Counted here are fewer than 200,000 clones, over 60% occurring once; the ten biggest clones make up roughly 3.7%. The data were obtained in a study of blood T cell repertoires in COVID-19. At the level of the study: The United States, Italy and Spain were the sources of the acute and convalescent COVID-19 samples. Sources were T cells, B-cell-depleted T cells, or PBMCs; the material itself was cDNA or gDNA.

Germline V gene lookup returns CDR1 MGHDK and CDR2 SYGVNS. CDR3 length equals 16 residues. V gave up 2 bases and J gave up 5 bases; unmatched junction bases: 6. The chain joins TRBV25-1 to TRBJ1-5, with 10 nucleotides matching TRBD1. The clonotype originates from a woman of 80 years or more with acute or convalescent COVID-19. The sequencing sample was made of peripheral blood. In DNA, the CDR3 is TGTGCCAGCAGTGAACGGGGGACAGGGGTGCATCAGCCCCAGCATTTT. This codes for CASSERGTGVHQPQHF.